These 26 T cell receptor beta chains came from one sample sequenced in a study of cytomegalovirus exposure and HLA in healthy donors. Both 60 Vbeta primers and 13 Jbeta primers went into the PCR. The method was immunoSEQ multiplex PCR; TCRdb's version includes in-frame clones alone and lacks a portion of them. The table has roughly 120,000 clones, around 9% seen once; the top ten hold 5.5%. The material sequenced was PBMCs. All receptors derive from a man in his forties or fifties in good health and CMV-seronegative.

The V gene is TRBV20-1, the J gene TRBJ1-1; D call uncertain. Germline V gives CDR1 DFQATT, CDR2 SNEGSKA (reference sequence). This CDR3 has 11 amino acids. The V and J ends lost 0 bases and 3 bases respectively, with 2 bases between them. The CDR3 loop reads CSARDDTEAFF. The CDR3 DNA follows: TGCAGTGCTAGAGACGACACTGAAGCTTTCTTT.

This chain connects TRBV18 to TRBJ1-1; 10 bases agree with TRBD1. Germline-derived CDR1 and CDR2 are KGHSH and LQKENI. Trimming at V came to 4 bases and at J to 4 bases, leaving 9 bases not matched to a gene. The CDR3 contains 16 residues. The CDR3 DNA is TGTGCCAGCTCACTGTCCGGGACAGGGGTCGTCACTGAAGCTTTCTTT. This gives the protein CASSLSGTGVVTEAFF.

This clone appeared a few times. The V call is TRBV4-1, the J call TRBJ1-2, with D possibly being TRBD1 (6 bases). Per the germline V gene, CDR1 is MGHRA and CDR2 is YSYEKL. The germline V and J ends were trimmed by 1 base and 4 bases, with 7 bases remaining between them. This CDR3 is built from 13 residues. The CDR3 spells CASSQGTVYGYTF. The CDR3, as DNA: TGCGCCAGCAGCCAAGGGACAGTCTATGGCTACACCTTC.

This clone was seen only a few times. This chain's CDR3 is CASNLGGADTQYF. In DNA, the CDR3 is TGTGCCAGCAACTTGGGGGGTGCGGATACGCAGTATTTT. This chain links TRBV7-6 with TRBJ2-3; D might be TRBD2 (6 bases). V dropped 7 bases and J dropped 6 bases, with 14 bases sitting between them. Germline CDR1 is SGHVS and CDR2 is FNYEAQ. The CDR3 consists of 13 residues.

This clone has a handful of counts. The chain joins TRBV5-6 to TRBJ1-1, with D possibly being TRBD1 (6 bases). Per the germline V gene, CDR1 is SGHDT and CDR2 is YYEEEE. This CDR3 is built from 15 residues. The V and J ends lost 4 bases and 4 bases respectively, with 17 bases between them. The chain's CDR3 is CASSLIQGLGTEAFF. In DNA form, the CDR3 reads TGTGCCAGCAGCCTAATTCAGGGGCTCGGCACTGAAGCTTTCTTT. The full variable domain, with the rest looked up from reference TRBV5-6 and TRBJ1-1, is DAGVTQSPTHLIKTRGQQVTLRCSPKSGHDTVSWYQQALGQGPQFIFQYYEEEERQRGNFPDRFSGHQFPNYSSELNVNALLLGDSALYLCASSLIQGLGTEAFFGQGTRLTVV.

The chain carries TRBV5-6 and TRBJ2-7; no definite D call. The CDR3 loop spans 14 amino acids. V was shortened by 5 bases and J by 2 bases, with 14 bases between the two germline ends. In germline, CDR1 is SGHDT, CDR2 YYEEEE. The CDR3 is CASSPDPGTYEQYF. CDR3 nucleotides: TGTGCCAGCAGTCCCGATCCGGGTACCTACGAGCAGTACTTC. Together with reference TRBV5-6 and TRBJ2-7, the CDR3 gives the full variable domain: DAGVTQSPTHLIKTRGQQVTLRCSPKSGHDTVSWYQQALGQGPQFIFQYYEEEERQRGNFPDRFSGHQFPNYSSELNVNALLLGDSALYLCASSPDPGTYEQYFGPGTRLTVT.

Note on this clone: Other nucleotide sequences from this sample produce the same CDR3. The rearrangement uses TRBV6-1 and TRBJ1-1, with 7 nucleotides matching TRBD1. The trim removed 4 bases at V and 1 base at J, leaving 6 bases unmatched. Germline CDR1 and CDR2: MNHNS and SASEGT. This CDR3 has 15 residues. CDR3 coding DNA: TGTGCCAGCAGTGGACGGACAGGAAGGAACACTGAAGCTTTCTTT. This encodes CASSGRTGRNTEAFF.

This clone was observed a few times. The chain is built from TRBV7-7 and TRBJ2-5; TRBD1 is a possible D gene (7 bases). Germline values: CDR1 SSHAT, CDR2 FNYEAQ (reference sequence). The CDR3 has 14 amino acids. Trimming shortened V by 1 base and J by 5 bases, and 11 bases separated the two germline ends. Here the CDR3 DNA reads TGTGCCAGCAGCTTAGTGGCAGGGGGGGAGACCCAGTACTTC. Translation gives CASSLVAGGETQYF.

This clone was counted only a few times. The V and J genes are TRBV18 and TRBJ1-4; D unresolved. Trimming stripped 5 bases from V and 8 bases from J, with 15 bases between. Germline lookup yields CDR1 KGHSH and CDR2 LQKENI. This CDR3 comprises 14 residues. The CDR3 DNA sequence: TGTGCCAGCTCAGCGGCCCTGAAGGAGGAAAAACTGTTTTTT. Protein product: CASSAALKEEKLFF.

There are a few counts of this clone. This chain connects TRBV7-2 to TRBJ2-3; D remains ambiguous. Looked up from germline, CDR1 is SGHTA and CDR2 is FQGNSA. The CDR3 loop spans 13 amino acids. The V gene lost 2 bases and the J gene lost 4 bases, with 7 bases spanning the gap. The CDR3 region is CASSLLQADTQYF. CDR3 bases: TGTGCCAGCAGCTTACTTCAGGCAGATACGCAGTATTTT.

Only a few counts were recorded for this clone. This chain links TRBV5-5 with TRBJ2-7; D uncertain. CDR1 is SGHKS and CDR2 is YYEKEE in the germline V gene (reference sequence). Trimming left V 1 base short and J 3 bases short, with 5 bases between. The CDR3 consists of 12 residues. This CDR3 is CASSLLGYEQYF. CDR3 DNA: TGTGCCAGCAGCTTGCTCGGCTACGAGCAGTACTTC.

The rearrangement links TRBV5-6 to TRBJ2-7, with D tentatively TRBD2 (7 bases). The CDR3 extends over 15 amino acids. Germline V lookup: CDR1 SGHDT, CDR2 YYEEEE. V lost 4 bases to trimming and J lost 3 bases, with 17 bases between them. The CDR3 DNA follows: TGTGCCAGCAGCCCCCGGGGGGACATTGGCTACGAGCAGTACTTC. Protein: CASSPRGDIGYEQYF.

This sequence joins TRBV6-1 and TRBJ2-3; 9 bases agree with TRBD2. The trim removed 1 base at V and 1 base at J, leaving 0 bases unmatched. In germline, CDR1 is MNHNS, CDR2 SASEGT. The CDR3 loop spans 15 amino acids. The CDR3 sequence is CASSEERGGTDTQYF. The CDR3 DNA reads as TGTGCCAGCAGTGAAGAGCGGGGGGGCACAGATACGCAGTATTTT.

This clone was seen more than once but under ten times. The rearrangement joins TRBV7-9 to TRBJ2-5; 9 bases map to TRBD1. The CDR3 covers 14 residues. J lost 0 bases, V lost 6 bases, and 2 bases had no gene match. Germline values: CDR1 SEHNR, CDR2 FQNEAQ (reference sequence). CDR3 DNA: TGTGCCAGCAGTACAGGGGGCCACCAAGAGACCCAGTACTTC. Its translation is CASSTGGHQETQYF. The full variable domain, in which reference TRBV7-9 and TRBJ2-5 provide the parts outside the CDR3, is DTGVSQNPRHKITKRGQNVTFRCDPISEHNRLYWYRQTLGQGPEFLTYFQNEAQLEKSRLLSDRFSAERPKGSFSTLEIQRTEQGDSAMYLCASSTGGHQETQYFGPGTRLLVL.

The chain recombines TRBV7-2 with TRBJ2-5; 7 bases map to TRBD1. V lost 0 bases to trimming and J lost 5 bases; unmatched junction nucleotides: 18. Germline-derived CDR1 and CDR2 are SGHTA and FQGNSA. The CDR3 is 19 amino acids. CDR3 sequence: CASSLASDRVPLLLETQYF. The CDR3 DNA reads TGTGCCAGCAGCTTAGCATCCGACAGGGTTCCGCTCCTTCTTGAGACCCAGTACTTC.

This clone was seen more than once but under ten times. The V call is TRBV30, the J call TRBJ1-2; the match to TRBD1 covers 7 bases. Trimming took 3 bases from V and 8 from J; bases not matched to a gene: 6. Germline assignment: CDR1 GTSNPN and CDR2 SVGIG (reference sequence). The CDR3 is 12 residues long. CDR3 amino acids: CAWRGTAEGYTF. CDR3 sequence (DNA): TGTGCCTGGAGAGGGACAGCGGAAGGCTACACCTTC.

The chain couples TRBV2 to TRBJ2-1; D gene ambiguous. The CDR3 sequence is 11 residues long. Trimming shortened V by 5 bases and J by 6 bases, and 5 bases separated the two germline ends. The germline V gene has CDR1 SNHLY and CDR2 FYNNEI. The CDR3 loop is CASSPSNEQFF. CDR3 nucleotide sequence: TGTGCCAGCAGTCCATCCAATGAGCAGTTCTTC. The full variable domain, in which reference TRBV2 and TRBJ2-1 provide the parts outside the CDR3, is EPEVTQTPSHQVTQMGQEVILRCVPISNHLYFYWYRQILGQKVEFLVSFYNNEISEKSEIFDDQFSVERPDGSNFTLKIRSTKLEDSAMYFCASSPSNEQFFGPGTRLTVL.

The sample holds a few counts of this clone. The CDR3 DNA sequence: TGCAGTGCTTTACTAGGGTACGAGCAGTACTTC. Protein sequence: CSALLGYEQYF. The chain carries TRBV20-1 and TRBJ2-7, with a possible D match to TRBD2 (5 bases). The V end was cut by 5 bases, the J end by 4 bases, with 9 bases between. The germline gives CDR1 DFQATT, CDR2 SNEGSKA (reference sequence). The CDR3 spans 11 residues.

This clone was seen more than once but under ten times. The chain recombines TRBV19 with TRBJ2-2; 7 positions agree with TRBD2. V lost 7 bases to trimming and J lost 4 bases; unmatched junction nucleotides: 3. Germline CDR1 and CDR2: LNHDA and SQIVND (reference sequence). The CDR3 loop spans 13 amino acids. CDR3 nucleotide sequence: TGTGCCAGTATGGGGGGGGGCACCGGGGAGCTGTTTTTT. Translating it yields CASMGGGTGELFF. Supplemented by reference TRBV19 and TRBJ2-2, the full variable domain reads DGGITQSPKYLFRKEGQNVTLSCEQNLNHDAMYWYRQDPGQGLRLIYYSQIVNDFQKGDIAEGYSVSREKKESFPLTVTSAQKNPTAFYLCASMGGGTGELFFGEGSRLTVL.

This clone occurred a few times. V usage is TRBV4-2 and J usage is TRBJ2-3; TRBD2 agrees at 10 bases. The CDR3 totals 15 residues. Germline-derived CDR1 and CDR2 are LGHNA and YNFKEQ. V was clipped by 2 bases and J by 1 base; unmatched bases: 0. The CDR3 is CASSQLAGGTDTQYF. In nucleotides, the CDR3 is TGTGCCAGCAGCCAACTAGCGGGGGGCACAGATACGCAGTATTTT.

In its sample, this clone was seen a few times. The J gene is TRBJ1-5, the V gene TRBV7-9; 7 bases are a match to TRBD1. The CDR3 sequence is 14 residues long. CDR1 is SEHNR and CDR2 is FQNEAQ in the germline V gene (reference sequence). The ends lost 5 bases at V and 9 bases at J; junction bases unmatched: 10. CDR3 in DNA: TGTGCCAGCAGCGGAGGGGGCCAACGGCGGCCCCAGCATTTT. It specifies CASSGGGQRRPQHF.

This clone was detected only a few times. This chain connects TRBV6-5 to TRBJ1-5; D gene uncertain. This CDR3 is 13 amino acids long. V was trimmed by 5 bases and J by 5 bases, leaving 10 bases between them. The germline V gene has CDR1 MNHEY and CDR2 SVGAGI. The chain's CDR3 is CASSPLGDQPQHF. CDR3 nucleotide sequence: TGTGCCAGCAGTCCACTTGGAGATCAGCCCCAGCATTTT.

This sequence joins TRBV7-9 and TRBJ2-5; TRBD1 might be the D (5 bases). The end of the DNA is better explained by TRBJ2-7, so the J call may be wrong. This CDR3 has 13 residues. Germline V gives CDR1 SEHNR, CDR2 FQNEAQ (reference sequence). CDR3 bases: TGTGCCAGCAGCTCGACAGCCTCCTACGAGCAGTACTTC. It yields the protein CASSSTASYEQYF.

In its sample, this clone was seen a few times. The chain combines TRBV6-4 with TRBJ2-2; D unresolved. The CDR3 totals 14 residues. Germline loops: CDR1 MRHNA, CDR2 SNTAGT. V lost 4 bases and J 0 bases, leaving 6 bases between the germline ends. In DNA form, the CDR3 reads TGTGCCAGCAGTGTTTTCGCGAACACCGGGGAGCTGTTTTTT. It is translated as CASSVFANTGELFF.

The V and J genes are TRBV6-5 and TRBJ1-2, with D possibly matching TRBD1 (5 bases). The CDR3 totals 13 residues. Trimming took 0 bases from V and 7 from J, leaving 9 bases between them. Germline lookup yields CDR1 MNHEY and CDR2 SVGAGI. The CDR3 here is CASSYSGRLGYTF. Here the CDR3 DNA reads TGTGCCAGCAGTTACTCGGGGCGTCTTGGCTACACCTTC.

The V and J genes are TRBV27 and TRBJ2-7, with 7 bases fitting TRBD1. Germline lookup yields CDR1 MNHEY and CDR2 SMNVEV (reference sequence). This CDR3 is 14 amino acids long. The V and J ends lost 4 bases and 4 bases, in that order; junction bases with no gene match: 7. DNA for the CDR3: TGTGCCAGCAGTTCACGACAGGGACAGTACGAGCAGTACTTC. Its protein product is CASSSRQGQYEQYF.